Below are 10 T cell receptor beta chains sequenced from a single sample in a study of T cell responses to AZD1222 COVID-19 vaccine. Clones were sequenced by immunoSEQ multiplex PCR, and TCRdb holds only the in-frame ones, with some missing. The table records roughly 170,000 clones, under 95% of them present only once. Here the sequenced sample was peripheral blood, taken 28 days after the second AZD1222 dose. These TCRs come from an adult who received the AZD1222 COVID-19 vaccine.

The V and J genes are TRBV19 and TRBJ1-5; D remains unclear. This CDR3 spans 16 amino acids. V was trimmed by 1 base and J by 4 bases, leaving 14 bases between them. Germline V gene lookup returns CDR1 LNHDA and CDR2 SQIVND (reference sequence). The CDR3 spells CASSIGPREVNQPQHF. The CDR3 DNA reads TGTGCCAGTAGTATAGGACCCCGCGAGGTAAATCAGCCCCAGCATTTT.

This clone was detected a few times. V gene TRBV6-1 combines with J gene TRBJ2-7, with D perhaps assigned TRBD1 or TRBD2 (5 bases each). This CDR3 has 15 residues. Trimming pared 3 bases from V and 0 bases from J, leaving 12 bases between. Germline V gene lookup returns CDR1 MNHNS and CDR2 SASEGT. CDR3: CASSDWDASSYEQYF. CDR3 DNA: TGTGCCAGCAGTGATTGGGACGCGAGCTCCTACGAGCAGTACTTC.

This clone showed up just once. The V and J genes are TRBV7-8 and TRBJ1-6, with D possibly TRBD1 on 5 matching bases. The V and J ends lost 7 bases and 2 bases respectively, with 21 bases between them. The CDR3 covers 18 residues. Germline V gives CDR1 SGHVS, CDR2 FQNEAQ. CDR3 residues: CASMSMGLGGTYNSPLHF. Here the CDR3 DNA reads TGTGCCAGCATGTCTATGGGGCTTGGAGGGACCTATAATTCACCCCTCCACTTT.

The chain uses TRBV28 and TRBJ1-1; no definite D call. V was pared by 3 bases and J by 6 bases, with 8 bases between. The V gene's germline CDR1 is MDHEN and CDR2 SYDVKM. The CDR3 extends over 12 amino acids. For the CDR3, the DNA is TGTGCCAGCAGTTTTCATGGGGCTGAAGCTTTCTTT. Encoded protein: CASSFHGAEAFF.

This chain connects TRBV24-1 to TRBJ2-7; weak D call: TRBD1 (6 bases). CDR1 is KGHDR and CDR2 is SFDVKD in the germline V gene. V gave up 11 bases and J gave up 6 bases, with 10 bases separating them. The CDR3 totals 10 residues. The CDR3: CAIRGGEQYF. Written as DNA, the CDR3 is TGTGCCATCCGAGGGGGCGAGCAGTACTTC.

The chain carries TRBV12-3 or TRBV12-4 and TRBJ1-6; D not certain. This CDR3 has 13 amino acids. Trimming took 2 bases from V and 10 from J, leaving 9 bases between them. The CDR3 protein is CASSLSSGSPLHF. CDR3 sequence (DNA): TGTGCCAGCAGTTTATCCAGCGGCTCACCCCTCCACTTT.

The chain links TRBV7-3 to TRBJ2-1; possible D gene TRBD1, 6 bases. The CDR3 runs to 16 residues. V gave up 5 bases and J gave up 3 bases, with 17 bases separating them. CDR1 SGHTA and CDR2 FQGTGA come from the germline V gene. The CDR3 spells CASSPYTGTGYNEQFF. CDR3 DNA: TGTGCCAGCAGCCCATACACAGGGACGGGCTACAATGAGCAGTTCTTC.

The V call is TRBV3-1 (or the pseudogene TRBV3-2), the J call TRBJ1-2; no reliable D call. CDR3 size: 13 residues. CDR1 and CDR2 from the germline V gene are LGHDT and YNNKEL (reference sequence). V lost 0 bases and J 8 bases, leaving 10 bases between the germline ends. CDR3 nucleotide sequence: TGTGCCAGCAGCCAAGACGGTCCGAAAGGCTACACCTTC. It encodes CASSQDGPKGYTF.

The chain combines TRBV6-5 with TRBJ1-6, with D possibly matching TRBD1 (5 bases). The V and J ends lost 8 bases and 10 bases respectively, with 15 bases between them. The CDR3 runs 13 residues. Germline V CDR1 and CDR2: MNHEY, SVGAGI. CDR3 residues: CASSPWGESPLHF. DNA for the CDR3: TGTGCCAGCTCCCCCTGGGGGGAGTCACCCCTCCACTTT.

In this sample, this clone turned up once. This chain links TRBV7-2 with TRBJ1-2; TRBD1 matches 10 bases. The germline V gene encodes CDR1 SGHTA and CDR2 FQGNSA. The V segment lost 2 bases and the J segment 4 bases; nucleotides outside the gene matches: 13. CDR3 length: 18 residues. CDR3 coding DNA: TGTGCCAGCAGCTTATTAGTCGGACAGGGGGGTCTGGGCTATGGCTACACCTTC. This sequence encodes CASSLLVGQGGLGYGYTF. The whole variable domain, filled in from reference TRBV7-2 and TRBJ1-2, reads GAGVSQSPSNKVTEKGKDVELRCDPISGHTALYWYRQSLGQGLEFLIYFQGNSAPDKSGLPSDRFSAERTGGSVSTLTIQRTQQEDSAVYLCASSLLVGQGGLGYGYTFGSGTRLTVV.